Sequencing of this TCR beta chain was carried out in a study of T cells in Graves' hyperthyroidism and ophthalmopathy. About the research overall: The authors collected peripheral blood at initial diagnosis, before any treatment. General study results and limits: Appearing also in blood were most of the thyroid clonotypes expanded above 0.001.

A word on this clonotype: Antigen specificity is unknown. This may be a read error: a much more frequent sequence differs by one nucleotide.

Trimming left V 5 bases short and J 3 bases short, with 15 bases between. The CDR3 is 15 residues long. Germline V gives CDR1 SGHTA, CDR2 FQGTGA. Researchers amplified the TCR beta CDR3 regions from RNA transcripts. The HTBI primer set drove a first-round RT-PCR of the TCR CDR3. TCRdb re-derived calls from the multiplex PCR reads in MiXCR, one entry per CDR3 protein. The table includes about 420,000 distinct CDR3 sequences, around 13% detected once. Stable disease denoted Graves' hyperthyroidism without ophthalmopathy progression within 18 months. Diagnosis rested on symptoms, serum thyroxine and TRAb, thyroid ultrasound, and orbital computed tomography.

Sequencing was done on a sample of blood. This clonotype was obtained from a young woman with Graves' hyperthyroidism. The chain combines TRBV7-3 with TRBJ2-3; a weak D match, TRBD2 (6 bases). The CDR3 loop is CASSLRTKGTDTQYF. The CDR3 DNA is TGTGCCAGCAGCCTAAGGACTAAGGGTACAGATACGCAGTATTTT. The full variable domain, rest sourced from reference TRBV7-3 and TRBJ2-3, is GAGVSQTPSNKVTEKGKYVELRCDPISGHTALYWYRQSLGQGPEFLIYFQGTGAADDSGLPNDRFFAVRPEGSVSTLKIQRTERGDSAVYLCASSLRTKGTDTQYFGPGTRLTVL.